The entry that follows covers one T cell receptor beta chain sequence. Its target is unknown. Method: immunoSEQ multiplex PCR; TCRdb's copy keeps in-frame clones and lacks some. Here the sample spans about 80,000 clones, about nine tenths being singletons. The data were taken from a study of OX40 agonist ivuxolimab in advanced cancers. Study-wide results and caveats: On average, a greater number of expanded clones characterised CD8+ T cells relative to CD4+.

Patients who had autoimmune disease history or got systemic immunosuppression were left out. This CDR3 region has 12 residues. The V end was cut by 6 bases, the J end by 7 bases, with 10 bases between. Germline V gene lookup returns CDR1 MNHEY and CDR2 SVGAGI. This clonotype was sampled from an adult with an advanced solid tumor such as melanoma, head and neck, liver or kidney cancer. This sequence joins TRBV6-5 and TRBJ2-1; D not resolved. Sequenced here: CD4+ or CD8+ T cells sorted from blood, sampled in a trial of the OX40 agonist ivuxolimab. In DNA, the CDR3 is TGTGCCAGCAGGTCTAGAGGTAATGAGCAGTTCTTC. The encoded protein is CASRSRGNEQFF.